These T cell receptor beta chains were read from a single sample in a study of CD8 T cells in Susac syndrome. TCRdb reanalysed the immunoSEQ multiplex PCR reads using MiXCR and keeps one entry per CDR3 protein. The data contain roughly 120,000 distinct CDR3 sequences, around 92% of them singletons. Sequencing input: CD4+ T cells from PBMCs. The receptors here all came from a human donor with multiple sclerosis. The CDR3 runs from the conserved cysteine through the conserved F or W. A D gene is named only where the DNA matches it firmly. Rows may omit the clone size; those that give it use once, few, many or a size class.

clone size,D gene,V gene,J gene,CDR3 protein,CDR3 DNA
NA,NA,TRBV19,TRBJ1-1,CASSIPGLDTEAFF,TGTGCCAGTAGTATTCCAGGGCTCGACACTGAAGCTTTCTTT
NA,TRBD1,TRBV5-1,TRBJ1-3,CASSLVAGGTGNTIYF,TGCGCCAGCAGCTTGGTCGCAGGGGGTACTGGAAACACCATATATTTT
NA,NA,TRBV6-5,TRBJ2-2,CASSFSPGNPGELFF,TGTGCCAGCAGTTTTAGTCCAGGGAACCCCGGGGAGCTGTTTTTT
NA,TRBD1,TRBV30,TRBJ1-1,CAWGQGIGAFF,TGTGCCTGGGGACAGGGGATCGGAGCTTTCTTT
NA,TRBD1,TRBV7-2,TRBJ1-5,CASSLVRDSGQPQHF,TGTGCCAGCAGCTTAGTCCGGGACAGCGGCCAGCCCCAGCATTTT
NA,TRBD2,TRBV6-6,TRBJ2-7,CASGLSGGHYEQYF,TGTGCCAGCGGGCTTAGCGGGGGCCACTACGAGCAGTACTTC
NA,NA,TRBV11-3,TRBJ2-3,CASSLAPGVADTQYF,TGTGCCAGCAGCTTAGCCCCAGGGGTTGCAGATACGCAGTATTTT
NA,NA,TRBV7-9,TRBJ1-4,CASSVRQDPRNEKLFF,TGTGCCAGCAGCGTAAGACAGGACCCCCGAAATGAAAAACTGTTTTTT
NA,NA,TRBV18,TRBJ2-1,CASSPPLYNEQFF,TGTGCCAGCTCACCACCCCTGTACAATGAGCAGTTCTTC
NA,NA,TRBV6-4,TRBJ1-5,CASSDGIIRQPQHF,TGTGCCAGCAGTGACGGTATAATCAGACAGCCCCAGCATTTT
NA,NA,TRBV25-1,TRBJ1-2,CASSELGSGYTF,TGTGCCAGCAGTGAATTGGGGAGTGGCTACACCTTC
NA,TRBD2,TRBV7-9,TRBJ2-7,CASSPRGAGGVYEQYF,TGTGCCAGCAGCCCCCGCGGAGCGGGGGGGGTCTACGAGCAGTACTTC
NA,TRBD2,TRBV10-3,TRBJ2-3,CAISVRTTSGGAGGAQYF,TGTGCCATCAGTGTGCGAACGACTAGCGGGGGTGCCGGGGGAGCGCAGTATTTT
NA,TRBD1,TRBV20-1,TRBJ1-5,CSARVGQGASQPQHF,TGCAGTGCTAGAGTTGGACAGGGGGCAAGTCAGCCCCAGCATTTT
NA,NA,TRBV21-1,TRBJ2-7,CASSDRDFCEQYF,TGTGCCAGCAGCGACCGGGACTTCTGCGAGCAGTACTTC
NA,TRBD2,TRBV5-4,TRBJ2-1,CASSLAQRGGSYNEQFF,TGTGCCAGCAGCTTGGCGCAGCGGGGGGGCTCCTACAATGAGCAGTTCTTC
NA,NA,TRBV9,TRBJ2-7,CASSVDNSYEQYF,TGTGCCAGCAGCGTAGACAACTCCTACGAGCAGTACTTC
NA,NA,TRBV4-1,TRBJ2-5,CASSQVGIGSKETQYF,TGCGCCAGCAGCCAAGTTGGGATTGGTAGCAAAGAGACCCAGTACTTC
once,NA,TRBV7-9,TRBJ1-1,CASSVEFTEAFF,TGTGCCAGCAGCGTCGAATTTACTGAAGCTTTCTTT
NA,NA,TRBV2,TRBJ2-3,CASGPGDTQYF,TGTGCCAGCGGCCCCGGGGATACGCAGTATTTT
NA,TRBD2,TRBV6-2/TRBV6-3,TRBJ2-1,CASSRRGANNEQFF,TGTGCCAGCAGTCGGCGGGGGGCCAACAATGAGCAGTTCTTC
NA,NA,TRBV20-1,TRBJ2-3,CSARDFTDTQYF,TGCAGTGCTAGAGATTTCACAGATACGCAGTATTTT
NA,NA,TRBV30,TRBJ1-5,CAWSGIRGDQPQHF,TGTGCCTGGAGTGGTATCAGGGGCGATCAGCCCCAGCATTTT
NA,NA,TRBV20-1,TRBJ1-4,CSAGPRGSRKKLFF,TGCAGTGCTGGCCCACGGGGGTCCAGGAAAAAACTGTTTTTT
NA,TRBD1,TRBV7-9,TRBJ2-3,CASSLAGGKDTQYF,TGTGCCAGCAGCTTAGCAGGGGGCAAAGATACGCAGTATTTT
NA,NA,TRBV5-1,TRBJ2-4,CASSPLEGLGNIQYF,TGCGCCAGCAGCCCTCTCGAGGGGCTGGGAAACATTCAGTACTTC
NA,TRBD1,TRBV12-3/TRBV12-4,TRBJ2-4,CASRRAGTGDIIQYF,TGTGCCAGCAGGCGGGCCGGGACAGGGGATATCATTCAGTACTTC
NA,NA,TRBV6-5,TRBJ2-3,CASSYSIQQDTQYF,TGTGCCAGCAGTTACTCGATCCAGCAAGATACGCAGTATTTT
NA,TRBD2,TRBV12-3/TRBV12-4,TRBJ2-5,CASSGRGAEETQYF,TGTGCCAGCAGTGGGCGGGGGGCCGAAGAGACCCAGTACTTC
NA,NA,TRBV5-5,TRBJ2-5,CASRMTVAETQYF,TGTGCCAGCAGGATGACAGTGGCGGAGACCCAGTACTTC
NA,NA,TRBV6-5,TRBJ2-5,CASSYPGLRGTQYF,TGTGCCAGCAGTTACCCGGGACTCAGGGGGACCCAGTACTTC
NA,NA,TRBV5-1,TRBJ1-1,CASSSDWKAFF,TGCGCCAGCAGTTCCGACTGGAAAGCTTTCTTT
NA,TRBD2,TRBV3-1,TRBJ2-5,CASSQDAAGGKETQYF,TGTGCCAGCAGCCAAGATGCGGCCGGGGGGAAAGAGACCCAGTACTTC
NA,TRBD1,TRBV12-3/TRBV12-4,TRBJ1-1,CASSRQGGNTEAFF,TGTGCCAGCAGTCGACAGGGGGGTAACACTGAAGCTTTCTTT
NA,TRBD1,TRBV19,TRBJ2-7,CASSTGTGVYEQYF,TGTGCCAGTAGTACTGGGACAGGGGTCTACGAGCAGTACTTC
NA,NA,TRBV10-3,TRBJ2-5,CAIRPQGAETQYF,TGTGCCATCAGGCCACAGGGAGCAGAGACCCAGTACTTC
once,NA,TRBV12-3/TRBV12-4,TRBJ1-1,CASSLASGAAFF,TGTGCCAGCAGTTTAGCGAGCGGGGCAGCTTTCTTT
NA,TRBD1,TRBV27,TRBJ2-5,CASSPWTGARETQYF,TGTGCCAGCAGTCCCTGGACAGGGGCGCGAGAGACCCAGTACTTC
NA,NA,TRBV4-2,TRBJ2-6,CASSQTIGTAGANVLTF,TGTGCCAGCAGCCAAACAATCGGGACCGCTGGGGCCAACGTCCTGACTTTC
NA,TRBD2,TRBV20-1,TRBJ2-5,CSASLAVQETQYF,TGCAGTGCTTCCCTAGCGGTCCAAGAGACCCAGTACTTC
once,TRBD1,TRBV7-3,TRBJ1-1,CASSPGQGFVAFF,TGTGCCAGCAGCCCAGGACAGGGTTTTGTCGCTTTCTTT
once,NA,TRBV12-3/TRBV12-4,TRBJ2-6,CASTRSYVLTF,TGTGCCAGCACCCGCAGCTATGTCCTGACTTTC
NA,NA,TRBV18,TRBJ2-2,CASSPTASNTGELFF,TGTGCCAGCTCACCAACGGCTTCGAACACCGGGGAGCTGTTTTTT
NA,NA,TRBV15,TRBJ1-3,CGTGTGNTIYF,TGTGGCACAGGGACTGGAAACACCATATATTTT
NA,NA,TRBV18,TRBJ2-7,CASSPPGAYSYEQYF,TGTGCCAGCTCACCACCAGGGGCCTACTCCTACGAGCAGTACTTC
NA,NA,TRBV19,TRBJ1-5,CASRSSNQPQHF,TGTGCCAGCCGCTCTAGCAATCAGCCCCAGCATTTT